The 16 T cell receptor beta chains reported below all come from one sample, sequenced in a study of OX40 agonist ivuxolimab in advanced cancers. Profiled with immunoSEQ multiplex PCR; TCRdb holds only in-frame clones, not every one. The sample carries about 51,000 clones, about 78% recorded once. Sequenced material: CD4+ or CD8+ T cells sorted from blood, taken in a trial of the OX40 agonist ivuxolimab. These receptors originate from an adult with an advanced solid tumor such as melanoma, head and neck, liver or kidney cancer.

This rearrangement joins TRBV2 to TRBJ1-5, with D maybe TRBD1 (5 bases). Germline CDR1 SNHLY, CDR2 FYNNEI. The CDR3 is made up of 14 amino acids. Deletions cut 3 bases from V and 6 bases from J, with 12 bases between. CDR3 region: CASSEDQGVQPQHF. In DNA, the CDR3 is TGTGCCAGCAGTGAGGATCAGGGAGTTCAGCCCCAGCATTTT.

The CDR3 loop is CASSLRGTDSFNYGYTF. CDR3 DNA: TGTGCCAGCAGCCTCAGGGGAACAGATTCTTTTAACTATGGCTACACCTTC. The rearrangement uses TRBV27 and TRBJ1-2; D possibly corresponds to TRBD1 (6 bases). V was trimmed by 6 bases and J by 1 base, leaving 21 bases between them. The CDR3 loop spans 17 amino acids. Germline V gives CDR1 MNHEY, CDR2 SMNVEV (reference sequence).

The gene calls are TRBV27 and TRBJ2-7, with 9 bases that match TRBD2. V shed 2 bases, J shed 3 bases, and the junction held 14 bases outside the gene matches. The CDR3 is 18 residues long. Germline V gene lookup returns CDR1 MNHEY and CDR2 SMNVEV (reference sequence). The CDR3 coding sequence is TGTGCCAGCAGTTTAAGGGGAGTGGCTAGCGGGACAGTCTACGAGCAGTACTTC. Amino acid sequence: CASSLRGVASGTVYEQYF.

This clone was seen a few times. V gene TRBV6-6 combines with J gene TRBJ1-6, with unresolved D. Germline V lookup: CDR1 MNHNY, CDR2 SVGAGI (reference sequence). The V end lost 7 bases, the J end lost 6 bases, and 16 bases lay between the germline ends. This CDR3 has 15 residues. The CDR3 loop is CASTPIGSSNSPLHF. DNA of the CDR3: TGTGCCAGCACCCCGATTGGTTCGAGTAATTCACCCCTCCACTTT.

Written as DNA, the CDR3 is TGTGCCAGCTCACCAGCTCGGGGGCAGTTCTTC. Translation gives CASSPARGQFF. The gene calls are TRBV18 and TRBJ2-1, with D possibly being TRBD2 (5 bases). CDR3 length equals 11 residues. V was cut by 2 bases and J by 12 bases, with 8 bases left in between. From germline, CDR1 is KGHSH and CDR2 LQKENI.

CDR3 sequence: CASSVVWGEGTDTQYF. Written as DNA, the CDR3 is TGTGCCAGCAGTGTGGTATGGGGGGAGGGCACAGATACGCAGTATTTT. This chain connects TRBV28 to TRBJ2-3; maybe TRBD2 (6 bases). Germline V gene sequence: CDR1 MDHEN, CDR2 SYDVKM. V gave up 5 bases and J gave up 1 base, with 16 bases separating them. This CDR3 contains 16 residues.

This clone occurred a few times. V and J are TRBV28 and TRBJ1-2; D possibly corresponds to TRBD1 (5 bases). Trimming removed 7 bases from V and 6 bases from J, with 30 bases in between. The CDR3 is 18 residues long. Per the germline V gene, CDR1 is MDHEN and CDR2 is SYDVKM. The CDR3 DNA reads as TGTGCCAGCAACCGAGGGGCAGGATGGATGGGAGGGTTGAATGGCTACACCTTC. Translated, it gives CASNRGAGWMGGLNGYTF.

This clone was detected once. The chain joins TRBV28 to TRBJ2-3; D remains unclear. The CDR3 runs to 13 residues. CDR1 MDHEN and CDR2 SYDVKM come from the germline V gene. V was shortened by 7 bases and J by 4 bases, with 12 bases between the two germline ends. Written as DNA, the CDR3 is TGTGCCAGCAACGATCCCCACGCAGATACGCAGTATTTT. Translated: CASNDPHADTQYF. The variable domain in full, with the rest retrieved from reference TRBV28 and TRBJ2-3, is DVKVTQSSRYLVKRTGEKVFLECVQDMDHENMFWYRQDPGLGLRLIYFSYDVKMKEKGDIPEGYSVSREKKERFSLILESASTNQTSMYLCASNDPHADTQYFGPGTRLTVL.

J is TRBJ1-6 and V is TRBV4-2; D is undetermined. The CDR3 contains 15 residues. The germline V gene encodes CDR1 LGHNA and CDR2 YNFKEQ. The ends were cut back, 0 bases at V and 6 bases at J, with 9 bases in the middle. DNA of the CDR3: TGTGCCAGCAGCCAAGATCGGGTCGTTAATTCACCCCTCCACTTT. Translation gives CASSQDRVVNSPLHF.

The sample holds one count of this clone. The J gene is TRBJ1-1, the V gene TRBV6-5, with a weak D call TRBD1 (5 bases). The CDR3 loop spans 15 amino acids. Between the trimmed V and J ends, which lost 0 bases and 3 bases, there was a span of 11 bases. Germline V gene sequence: CDR1 MNHEY, CDR2 SVGAGI. The CDR3 loop reads CASSYSGLGDTEAFF. The DNA for the CDR3 is TGTGCCAGCAGTTACTCGGGCCTGGGGGACACTGAAGCTTTCTTT.

This clone was detected only once. J is TRBJ2-1 and V is TRBV27; D remains ambiguous. The length of the CDR3 is 13 residues. CDR1 is MNHEY and CDR2 is SMNVEV in the germline V gene (reference sequence). V lost 3 bases to trimming and J lost 7 bases, with 10 bases between them. CDR3 DNA sequence: TGTGCCAGCAGTTTTTTACTTCGGAATGAGCAGTTCTTC. Its translation: CASSFLLRNEQFF.

The chain links TRBV7-9 to TRBJ2-5; 7 bases align to TRBD1. After removal of 2 bases from V and 4 bases from J, the junction contained 7 bases not matched to a gene. This CDR3 has 15 amino acids. CDR1 SEHNR and CDR2 FQNEAQ come from the germline V gene (reference sequence). The CDR3, as DNA: TGTGCCAGCAGCTTATCGTTAGGGGGCGGAGAGACCCAGTACTTC. Amino acid sequence: CASSLSLGGGETQYF. The entire variable domain, with the rest obtained from reference TRBV7-9 and TRBJ2-5, is as follows: DTGVSQNPRHKITKRGQNVTFRCDPISEHNRLYWYRQTLGQGPEFLTYFQNEAQLEKSRLLSDRFSAERPKGSFSTLEIQRTEQGDSAMYLCASSLSLGGGETQYFGPGTRLLVL.

This chain uses TRBV9 with TRBJ2-3; 11 bases match TRBD2. The trim removed 0 bases at V and 0 bases at J, leaving 9 bases unmatched. Germline-derived CDR1 and CDR2 are SGDLS and YYNGEE. This CDR3 comprises 19 residues. The CDR3 nucleotides are TGTGCCAGCAGCGTAGGGGGGACTAGCGGAGTTTCTAGCACAGATACGCAGTATTTT. This codes for CASSVGGTSGVSSTDTQYF. The whole variable domain, remainder taken from reference TRBV9 and TRBJ2-3, is DSGVTQTPKHLITATGQRVTLRCSPRSGDLSVYWYQQSLDQGLQFLIQYYNGEERAKGNILERFSAQQFPDLHSELNLSSLELGDSALYFCASSVGGTSGVSSTDTQYFGPGTRLTVL.

The chain carries TRBV15 and TRBJ2-5, with no clear D. V was shortened by 6 bases and J by 5 bases, with 10 bases between the two germline ends. Per germline, CDR1 LNHNV and CDR2 YYDKDF (reference sequence). The CDR3 consists of 12 residues. CDR3 DNA: TGTGCCACCAGTCAAGTAGGGGAGACCCAGTACTTC. Translation: CATSQVGETQYF. The variable domain in full, with the rest retrieved from reference TRBV15 and TRBJ2-5, is DAMVIQNPRYQVTQFGKPVTLSCSQTLNHNVMYWYQQKSSQAPKLLFHYYDKDFNNEADTPDNFQSRRPNTSFCFLDIRSPGLGDTAMYLCATSQVGETQYFGPGTRLLVL.

Notes on this clone: A read error may explain this, as a much larger clone is one base away. The V gene is TRBV2, the J gene TRBJ1-5; D might be TRBD1 (5 bases). This CDR3 region has 15 residues. Germline lookup yields CDR1 SNHLY and CDR2 FYNNEI. V lost 1 base, J lost 7 bases, and 14 bases lay in between. The CDR3 loop reads CASSEDRAGTQPQHF. In DNA form, the CDR3 reads TGTGCCAGCAGTGAAGATCGAGCAGGGACGCAGCCCCAGCATTTT. The variable domain in full, with the rest retrieved from reference TRBV2 and TRBJ1-5, is EPEVTQTPSHQVTQMGQEVILRCVPISNHLYFYWYRQILGQKVEFLVSFYNNEISEKSEIFDDQFSVERPDGSNFTLKIRSTKLEDSAMYFCASSEDRAGTQPQHFGDGTRLSIL.

This clone appeared many times. The chain employs TRBV5-4 and TRBJ1-2, with a possible D match to TRBD1 (6 bases). Per the germline V gene, CDR1 is SGHNT and CDR2 is YYREEE (reference sequence). V was shortened by 4 bases and J by 7 bases, with 17 bases between the two germline ends. The CDR3 runs 14 residues. DNA of the CDR3: TGTGCCAGCAGCCTGGGACATACGGCAATTGGCTACACCTTC. Translating gives CASSLGHTAIGYTF.